Presented here are 21 T cell receptor beta chains from one specimen sequenced in a study of T cell clonality in common variable immunodeficiency. Study-level points and caveats: Reportedly, TCR beta sequences from common variable immunodeficiency showed fewer deletions and N-nucleotide insertions.

The assay was immunoSEQ multiplex PCR, and TCRdb's table has in-frame clones only and misses some. The specimen gives 30,000 to 40,000 clones without singletons; the ten biggest hold around 6.9%. Their target antigens are unknown. Sequencing was done on a sample of peripheral blood mononuclear cells. Receptors originate from a human donor with common variable immunodeficiency.

This clone appeared a few times. The CDR3 end is not reached by the read, which stops 3 residues before it; the germline J gene fills it in. The chain joins TRBV19 to TRBJ1-2; D might be TRBD1 (5 bases). This CDR3 has 14 residues. The germline V gene has CDR1 LNHDA and CDR2 SQIVND (reference sequence). V was clipped by 6 bases and J by 5 bases, with 16 bases between them. The CDR3 spells CASRPQGADYGYTF. The sequenced part of the CDR3 DNA is TGTGCCAGTAGACCCCAGGGCGCCGATTATGGC.

At least ten counts were recorded for this clone. Sequencing ends 3 residues short of the CDR3 end; the germline J gene provides the rest. The chain has TRBV19 and TRBJ1-6, with TRBD1 as a possible D gene (5 bases). The CDR3 has 14 residues. V was shortened by 6 bases and J by 7 bases, with 13 bases between the two germline ends. Germline values: CDR1 LNHDA, CDR2 SQIVND (reference sequence). Incomplete CDR3 DNA: TGTGCCAGTAGCCCCGGGGGATGGAATTCACCC. It yields the protein CASSPGGWNSP. The full CDR3 is CASSPGGWNSPLHF.

In this sample, this clone turned up many times. The sequence runs out 3 residues before the end of the CDR3; the remainder is reconstructed from the germline J gene. The chain links TRBV20-1 to TRBJ2-1; TRBD2 agrees at 9 bases. This CDR3 has 15 residues. The V gene's germline CDR1 is DFQATT and CDR2 SNEGSKA (reference sequence). J lost 4 bases, V lost 5 bases, and 9 bases had no gene match. CDR3 DNA, as far as it was read: TGCAGTGCTGCGCGGAGCGGGAGGAATTACAATGAG. Its translation is CSAARSGRNYNE. The CDR3, in full, reads CSAARSGRNYNEQFF.

This clone was counted a few times. The read ends 3 residues early relative to the CDR3; the germline J gene fills the gap. The J gene is TRBJ1-1, the V gene TRBV2, with TRBD1 matching over 11 bases. The CDR3 runs to 19 residues. The V and J ends lost 6 bases and 1 base, in that order; junction bases with no gene match: 16. Germline CDR1 is SNHLY and CDR2 is FYNNEI. The CDR3 DNA, read in part, is TGTGCCAGCAGCGAGGTCCCTGGACAGGGGGCTATGGGGAACACTGAA. Its translation: CASSEVPGQGAMGNTE. The CDR3, in full, reads CASSEVPGQGAMGNTEAFF.

This clone has only a few counts. Coverage ceases 3 residues before the CDR3 finishes, and the germline J gene fills in the end. The chain employs TRBV18 and TRBJ1-5, with D maybe TRBD1 (5 bases). Trimming stripped 3 bases from V and 4 bases from J, with 13 bases between. The CDR3 is made up of 15 amino acids. Germline CDR1 is KGHSH and CDR2 is LQKENI. CDR3 amino acids: CASSPPGGRNQPQHF. CDR3 DNA (partial): TGTGCCAGCTCACCCCCGGGGGGTCGGAATCAGCCC. Using reference TRBV18 and TRBJ1-5 for the parts outside the CDR3, the full variable domain is NAGVMQNPRHLVRRRGQEARLRCSPMKGHSHVYWYRQLPEEGLKFMVYLQKENIIDESGMPKERFSAEFPKEGPSILRIQQVVRGDSAAYFCASSPPGGRNQPQHFGDGTRLSIL.

Remarks on this clone: The CDR3 end is not reached by the read, which stops 3 residues before it; the germline J gene fills it in. This chain joins TRBV7-9 and TRBJ2-7, with D possibly matching TRBD2 (6 bases). The CDR3 loop spans 14 amino acids. Germline CDR1 SEHNR, CDR2 FQNEAQ (reference sequence). Trimming removed 6 bases from V and 6 bases from J, with 18 bases in between. The CDR3: CASSLGGALSEQYF. The sequenced part of the CDR3 DNA is TGTGCCAGCAGTCTCGGAGGGGCGTTGTCCGAG.

Worth noting for this clone: The read ends 3 residues shy of where the CDR3 ends; the end is completed using the germline J gene. V usage is TRBV7-2 and J usage is TRBJ1-2; 7 positions agree with TRBD1. CDR3 length: 15 residues. V trimming: 5 bases; J trimming: 0 bases; junction bases outside the gene matches: 6. The germline V gene has CDR1 SGHTA and CDR2 FQGNSA. CDR3: CASSPEGQTNYGYTF. CDR3 DNA, as far as it was read: TGTGCCAGCAGCCCCGAGGGACAGACTAACTATGGC. Based on the CDR3 plus reference TRBV7-2 and TRBJ1-2, the full variable domain is GAGVSQSPSNKVTEKGKDVELRCDPISGHTALYWYRQSLGQGLEFLIYFQGNSAPDKSGLPSDRFSAERTGGSVSTLTIQRTQQEDSAVYLCASSPEGQTNYGYTFGSGTRLTVV.

This clone was counted at least ten times. The read ends 3 residues early relative to the CDR3; the germline J gene fills the gap. V gene TRBV20-1 combines with J gene TRBJ2-5, with TRBD1 matching 9 bases. The CDR3 contains 15 residues. CDR1 and CDR2 from the germline V gene are DFQATT and SNEGSKA (reference sequence). Losses at the gene ends were 7 bases for V and 2 bases for J; bases not matched to a gene: 11. The sequenced part of the CDR3 DNA is TGCAGTGAGGAGGCCGGGACAGGGCTACAAGAGACC. The encoded protein is CSEEAGTGLQET. The CDR3 in its entirety is CSEEAGTGLQETQYF.

This clone was seen a handful of times. The read ends 3 residues early relative to the CDR3; the germline J gene fills the gap. The chain carries TRBV5-1 and TRBJ2-7; possibly TRBD1 for D (5 bases). V lost 5 bases to trimming and J lost 3 bases, with 6 bases between them. This CDR3 is 11 amino acids long. Germline loops: CDR1 SGHRS, CDR2 YFSETQ. CDR3 DNA, as far as it was read: TGCGCCAGCAGTGACAGCTACGAG. Translating it yields CASSDSYE. The whole CDR3 region reads CASSDSYEQYF. Supplemented by reference TRBV5-1 and TRBJ2-7, the full variable domain reads KAGVTQTPRYLIKTRGQQVTLSCSPISGHRSVSWYQQTPGQGLQFLFEYFSETQRNKGNFPGRFSGRQFSNSRSEMNVSTLELGDSALYLCASSDSYEQYFGPGTRLTVT.

This clone was counted at least ten times. The read halts 3 residues ahead of the CDR3 end, with the missing end drawn from the germline J gene. This sequence joins TRBV6-2 or TRBV6-3 and TRBJ1-5, with D perhaps matching TRBD1 (5 bases). Trimming stripped 0 bases from V and 8 bases from J, with 11 bases between. CDR1 and CDR2 from the germline V gene are MNHEY and SVGEGT. This CDR3 has 14 residues. CDR3 DNA, as far as it was read: TGTGCCAGCAGTTACTCGGGGGGAGTGGAGCCC. Protein sequence: CASSYSGGVEP. The whole CDR3 reads CASSYSGGVEPQHF.

This clone was detected a few times. CDR3 sequence: CASSLGWGDTGELFF. CDR3 DNA, as far as it was read: TGTGCCAGCAGCTTAGGGTGGGGGGACACCGGGGAG. This chain joins TRBV11-3 and TRBJ2-2; a weak D match, TRBD2 (6 bases). With the read ending 3 residues before the CDR3 end, the germline J gene is used to fill in that end. Trimming cost V 1 base and J 3 bases, with 9 bases left between them. CDR1 and CDR2 from the germline V gene are SGHNT and YENEEA. CDR3 size: 15 residues.

This clone was seen a few times. The sequence runs out 3 residues before the end of the CDR3; the remainder is reconstructed from the germline J gene. This chain connects TRBV10-3 to TRBJ2-1, with 9 bases lining up with TRBD2. CDR1 is ENHRY and CDR2 is SYGVKD in the germline V gene. The CDR3 totals 17 residues. With 3 bases clipped from V and 8 bases from J, the junction kept 14 bases outside the gene matches. CDR3 sequence: CAISDTLGSGSVDEQFF. The CDR3 bases that were read are TGTGCCATCAGTGACACCTTGGGTAGCGGGAGTGTAGATGAG.

The table lists this clone with many counts. The read finishes 3 residues shy of the CDR3 end, and the germline J gene is used to complete it. This rearrangement joins TRBV4-1 to TRBJ2-3, with 15 bases that match TRBD2. With 6 bases clipped from V and 6 bases from J, the junction kept 4 bases outside the gene matches. Germline V gene sequence: CDR1 MGHRA, CDR2 YSYEKL. The CDR3 has 15 amino acids. The CDR3 spells CASSAGTSGRDTQYF. The DNA read from the CDR3 is TGCGCCAGCAGTGCCGGGACTAGCGGGAGGGATACG.

As to this clone: The read falls 3 residues short of the CDR3 end, and the missing part is taken from the germline J gene. The rearrangement joins TRBV7-2 to TRBJ2-1, with D possibly TRBD2 on 6 matching bases. Per germline, CDR1 SGHTA and CDR2 FQGNSA. The CDR3 consists of 13 residues. Trimming took off 1 base at V and 9 bases at J, with 10 bases between the two ends. Partial CDR3 DNA: TGTGCCAGCAGCTTAGAGTACGGGGGTGAG. Its protein is CASSLEYGGE. The CDR3 reads in full as CASSLEYGGEQFF.

This clone came up a few times. The read terminates 3 residues ahead of where the CDR3 ends, so the germline J gene completes it. The chain employs TRBV7-8 and TRBJ2-7, with D maybe TRBD2 (5 bases). This CDR3 contains 16 residues. From germline, CDR1 is SGHVS and CDR2 FQNEAQ. The V and J ends lost 1 base and 1 base respectively, with 14 bases between them. The CDR3 loop reads CASSLVPLTGSYEQYF. Partial CDR3 DNA: TGTGCCAGCAGCTTAGTTCCCTTAACGGGGTCCTACGAG.

This clone was detected many times. The read halts 3 residues ahead of the CDR3 end, with the missing end drawn from the germline J gene. V gene TRBV10-3 combines with J gene TRBJ2-4; TRBD1 matches 10 bases. CDR1 ENHRY and CDR2 SYGVKD come from the germline V gene. Trimming at V came to 5 bases and at J to 9 bases, leaving 10 bases not matched to a gene. The CDR3 spans 15 residues. CDR3 in amino acids: CAISQAGTGVAIQYF. Partial CDR3 DNA: TGTGCCATCAGTCAGGCCGGGACAGGGGTGGCCATT.

This clone appeared a few times. The read ends 3 residues before the CDR3 terminus; that terminus is restored from the germline J gene. The J gene is TRBJ1-2, the V gene TRBV7-9; the D gene is possibly TRBD1 (5 bases). Germline loops: CDR1 SEHNR, CDR2 FQNEAQ (reference sequence). The CDR3 has 15 residues. V dropped 2 bases and J dropped 4 bases, with 14 bases sitting between them. The part of the CDR3 DNA that was read is TGTGCCAGCAGCTTAACGGGAGGGGATGGCTATGGC. Protein product: CASSLTGGDGYG. The CDR3, in full, reads CASSLTGGDGYGYTF.

This clone was observed many times. A junction end diverges from the germline sequence, so it may reflect a read error. CDR3 DNA (partial): TGCGCCAGCAGCCAGGCTTTTACGTGGCAGGGATACCAAGAGACC. Its translation: CASSQAFTWQGYQET. The full CDR3 protein reads CASSQAFTWQGYQETQYF. The rearrangement uses TRBV4-2 and TRBJ2-5, with a tentative D call TRBD1 (5 bases). The read stops 3 residues short of the end of the CDR3; the missing end is completed from the germline J gene. The CDR3 totals 18 residues. Per germline, CDR1 LGHNA and CDR2 YNFKEQ.

In its sample, this clone was seen a few times. The CDR3 is cut off 3 residues early in the read; its end comes from the germline J gene. The chain joins TRBV19 to TRBJ1-2; 7 nucleotides line up with TRBD1. The CDR3 has 15 residues. The germline CDR1 and CDR2 sequences are LNHDA and SQIVND (reference sequence). V lost 6 bases and J lost 4; bases outside the gene matches: 11. The CDR3 spells CASRQTGAGVYGYTF. Incomplete CDR3 DNA: TGTGCCAGTAGGCAAACAGGGGCTGGGGTCTATGGC.

With regard to this clone: The read gets to within 3 residues of the CDR3 end, and the germline J gene fills in the rest. V gene TRBV7-2 combines with J gene TRBJ2-5; TRBD2 matches 9 bases. Germline V CDR1 and CDR2: SGHTA, FQGNSA. The CDR3 totals 14 residues. The CDR3 spells CASSLELAGGTQYF. The covered CDR3 bases are TGTGCCAGCAGCTTAGAACTAGCGGGTGGAACC.

CDR3 DNA (partial): TGTGCCAGCAGTTTTCCCGGGACTAGCGACAATCCCTCCTACGAG. This sequence encodes CASSFPGTSDNPSYE. The full CDR3 protein is CASSFPGTSDNPSYEQYF. The V gene is TRBV7-8, the J gene TRBJ2-7, with TRBD2 matching over 10 bases. The CDR3 end is not reached by the read, which stops 3 residues before it; the germline J gene fills it in. This CDR3 comprises 18 residues. The V gene end was trimmed by 6 bases and the J gene end by 0 bases; junction bases not matched to a gene: 14. Per germline, CDR1 SGHVS and CDR2 FQNEAQ.